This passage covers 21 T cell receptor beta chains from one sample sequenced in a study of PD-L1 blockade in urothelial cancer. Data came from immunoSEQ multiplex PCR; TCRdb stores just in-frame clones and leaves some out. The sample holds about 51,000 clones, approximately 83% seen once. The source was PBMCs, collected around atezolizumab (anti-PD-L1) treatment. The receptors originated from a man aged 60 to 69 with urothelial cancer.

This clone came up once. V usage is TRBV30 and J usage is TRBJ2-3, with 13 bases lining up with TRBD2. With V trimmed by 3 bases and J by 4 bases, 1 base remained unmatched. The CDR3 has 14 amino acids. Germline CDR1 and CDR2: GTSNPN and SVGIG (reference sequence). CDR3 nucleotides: TGTGCCTGGAGCACTAGCGGGGGGGCAGATACGCAGTATTTT. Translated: CAWSTSGGADTQYF.

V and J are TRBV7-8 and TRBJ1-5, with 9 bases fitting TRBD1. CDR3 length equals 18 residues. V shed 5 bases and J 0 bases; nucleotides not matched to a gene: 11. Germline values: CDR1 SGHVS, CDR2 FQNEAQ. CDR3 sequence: CASSKRDRDSYSNQPQHF. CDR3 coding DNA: TGTGCCAGCAGCAAACGGGACAGGGATTCCTATAGCAATCAGCCCCAGCATTTT.

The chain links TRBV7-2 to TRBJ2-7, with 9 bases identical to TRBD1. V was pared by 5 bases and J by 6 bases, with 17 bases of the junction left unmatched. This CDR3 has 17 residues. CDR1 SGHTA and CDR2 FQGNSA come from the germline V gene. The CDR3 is CASSITALRTGVSEQYF. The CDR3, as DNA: TGTGCCAGCAGCATAACTGCCCTCCGGACAGGGGTGAGCGAGCAGTACTTC.

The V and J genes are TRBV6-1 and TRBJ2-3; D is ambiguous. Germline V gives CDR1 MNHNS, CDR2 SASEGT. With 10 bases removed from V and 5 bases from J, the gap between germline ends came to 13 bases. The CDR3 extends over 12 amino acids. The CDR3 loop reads CATSEAGDTQYF. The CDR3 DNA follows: TGTGCCACCTCTGAGGCTGGAGATACGCAGTATTTT.

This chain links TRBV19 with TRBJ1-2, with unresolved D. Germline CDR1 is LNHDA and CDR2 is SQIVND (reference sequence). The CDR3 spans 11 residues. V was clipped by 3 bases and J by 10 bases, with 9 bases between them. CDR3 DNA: TGTGCCAGTAGTATCGCGGCGGACTACACCTTC. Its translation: CASSIAADYTF.

The CDR3 nucleotides are TGTGCCAGCAGCCCGGTGGGGACATTTGATCAAGAGGAGCAGTACTTC. It encodes CASSPVGTFDQEEQYF. The chain links TRBV5-6 to TRBJ2-7; tentative D call: TRBD1 (6 bases). Per germline, CDR1 SGHDT and CDR2 YYEEEE. This CDR3 region has 16 residues. Trimming shortened V by 4 bases and J by 7 bases, and 24 bases separated the two germline ends.

As DNA, the CDR3 is TGTGCCAGCAGGGGGGACAGGGAGGTTCAGCCCCAGCATTTT. This gives the protein CASRGDREVQPQHF. The V and J genes are TRBV2 and TRBJ1-5; 9 bases agree with TRBD1. Germline CDR1 is SNHLY and CDR2 is FYNNEI. V lost 6 bases and J lost 6; bases outside the gene matches: 6. This CDR3 region has 14 residues.

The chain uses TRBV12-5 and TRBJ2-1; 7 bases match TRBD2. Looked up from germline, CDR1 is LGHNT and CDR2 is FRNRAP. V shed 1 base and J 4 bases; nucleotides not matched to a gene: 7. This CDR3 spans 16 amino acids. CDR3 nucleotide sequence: TGTGCTAGTGGTTTGGAGCTCGGGACTACTTACAATGAGCAGTTCTTC. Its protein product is CASGLELGTTYNEQFF.

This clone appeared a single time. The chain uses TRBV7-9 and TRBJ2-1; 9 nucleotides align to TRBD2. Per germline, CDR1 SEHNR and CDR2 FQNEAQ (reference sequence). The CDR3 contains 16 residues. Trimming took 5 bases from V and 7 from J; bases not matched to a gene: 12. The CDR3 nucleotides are TGTGCCAGCAGCCTCCTGCCGGGACTAGCCATTAATGAGCAGTTCTTC. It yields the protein CASSLLPGLAINEQFF.

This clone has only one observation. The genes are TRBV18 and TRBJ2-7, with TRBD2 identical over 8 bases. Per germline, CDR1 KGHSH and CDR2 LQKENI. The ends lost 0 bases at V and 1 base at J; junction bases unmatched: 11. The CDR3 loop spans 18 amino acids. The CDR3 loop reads CASSPPVAGGVGSYEQYF. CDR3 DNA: TGTGCCAGCTCACCACCTGTGGCGGGAGGCGTTGGATCCTACGAGCAGTACTTC.

CDR3 in DNA: TGCGCCAGCAGCCGGTTGAGGGGGCAAATAGAGGCTGAAGCTTTCTTT. Translating it yields CASSRLRGQIEAEAFF. The gene calls are TRBV5-1 and TRBJ1-1; 7 bases are shared with TRBD1. V lost 4 bases and J lost 6; bases outside the gene matches: 15. The CDR3 runs 16 residues. In germline, CDR1 is SGHRS, CDR2 YFSETQ.

This chain's CDR3 is CASSPPLARYQETQYF. In nucleotides, the CDR3 is TGTGCCAGCTCACCACCTCTAGCGAGGTACCAAGAGACCCAGTACTTC. This chain uses TRBV18 with TRBJ2-5, with D possibly TRBD2 on 6 matching bases. This CDR3 has 16 residues. The V end lost 0 bases, the J end lost 0 bases, and 11 bases lay between the germline ends. From germline, CDR1 is KGHSH and CDR2 LQKENI.

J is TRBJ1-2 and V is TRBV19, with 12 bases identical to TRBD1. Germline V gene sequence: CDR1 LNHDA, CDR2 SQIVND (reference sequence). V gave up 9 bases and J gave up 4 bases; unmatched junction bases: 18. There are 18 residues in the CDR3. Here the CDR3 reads CASRDRGRQTGFGYGYTF. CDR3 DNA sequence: TGTGCCAGCCGGGACAGGGGGCGGCAAACGGGTTTCGGCTATGGCTACACCTTC.

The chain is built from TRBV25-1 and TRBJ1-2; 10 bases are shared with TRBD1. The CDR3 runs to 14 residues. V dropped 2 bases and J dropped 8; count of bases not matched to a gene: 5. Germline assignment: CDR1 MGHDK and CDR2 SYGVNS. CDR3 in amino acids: CASSERDRGQGYTF. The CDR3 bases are TGTGCCAGCAGTGAACGTGACAGGGGGCAAGGCTACACCTTC.

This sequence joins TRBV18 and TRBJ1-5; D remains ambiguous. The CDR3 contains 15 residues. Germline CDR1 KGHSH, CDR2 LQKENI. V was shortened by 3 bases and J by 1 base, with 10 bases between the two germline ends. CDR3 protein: CASSPYGFSNQPQHF. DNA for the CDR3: TGTGCCAGCTCACCGTACGGGTTCAGCAATCAGCCCCAGCATTTT. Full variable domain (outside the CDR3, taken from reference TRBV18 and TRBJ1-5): NAGVMQNPRHLVRRRGQEARLRCSPMKGHSHVYWYRQLPEEGLKFMVYLQKENIIDESGMPKERFSAEFPKEGPSILRIQQVVRGDSAAYFCASSPYGFSNQPQHFGDGTRLSIL.

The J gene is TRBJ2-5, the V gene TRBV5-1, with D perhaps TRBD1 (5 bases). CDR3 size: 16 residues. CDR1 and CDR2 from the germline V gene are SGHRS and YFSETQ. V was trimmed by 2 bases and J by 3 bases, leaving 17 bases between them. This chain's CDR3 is CASSFFGQGHEETQYF. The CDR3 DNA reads TGCGCCAGCAGCTTCTTCGGGCAGGGCCACGAAGAGACCCAGTACTTC.

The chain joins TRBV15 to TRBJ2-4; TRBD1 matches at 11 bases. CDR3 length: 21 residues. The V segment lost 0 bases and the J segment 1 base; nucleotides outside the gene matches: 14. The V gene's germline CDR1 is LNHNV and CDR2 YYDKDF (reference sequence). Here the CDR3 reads CATSRDILRTGGAEAKNIQYF. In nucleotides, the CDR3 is TGTGCCACCAGCAGAGACATACTACGGACAGGGGGCGCCGAGGCCAAAAACATTCAGTACTTC.

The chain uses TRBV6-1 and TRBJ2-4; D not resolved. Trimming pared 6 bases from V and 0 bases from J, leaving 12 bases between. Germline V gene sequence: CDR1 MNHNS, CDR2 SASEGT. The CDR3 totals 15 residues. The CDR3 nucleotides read TGTGCCAGCAGACCAACATTGGTAGCCAAAAACATTCAGTACTTC. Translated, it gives CASRPTLVAKNIQYF.

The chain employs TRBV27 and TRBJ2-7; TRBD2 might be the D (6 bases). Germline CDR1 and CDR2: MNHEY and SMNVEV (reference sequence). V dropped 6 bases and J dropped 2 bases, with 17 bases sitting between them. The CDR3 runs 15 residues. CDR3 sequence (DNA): TGTGCCAGCAGCTTAACCGGGGGATTGCCCTACGAGCAGTACTTC. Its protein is CASSLTGGLPYEQYF.

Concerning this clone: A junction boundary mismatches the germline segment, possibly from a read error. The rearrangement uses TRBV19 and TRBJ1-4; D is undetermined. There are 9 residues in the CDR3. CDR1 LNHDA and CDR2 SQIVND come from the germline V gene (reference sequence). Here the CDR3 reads CARVPWRRF. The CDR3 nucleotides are TGTGCCAGGGTCCCTTGGCGGCGTTTT.

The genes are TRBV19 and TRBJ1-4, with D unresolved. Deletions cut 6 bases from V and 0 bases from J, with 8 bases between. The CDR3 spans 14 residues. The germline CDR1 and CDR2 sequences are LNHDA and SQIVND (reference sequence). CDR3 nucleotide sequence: TGTGCCAGTAGACAGCAGGCAACTAATGAAAAACTGTTTTTT. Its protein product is CASRQQATNEKLFF.